This T cell receptor beta chain was obtained from a study of identical twins' blood T cells. In the study overall: Some 12 libraries, six alpha and six beta, gave some 50 million reads.

Reared together, all three twin pairs probably met the same infectious agents and vaccines. Each TCR cDNA library carried sample-specific barcodes on both ends. MiXCR was run by TCRdb on the 5' RACE reads, yielding one entry per CDR3 protein. The repertoire consists of roughly 380,000 distinct CDR3 sequences, with over 25% occurring once and the leading ten covering 6.1%. Study-wide findings and caveats: Abundant TCRbeta CDR3s overlapped more between twins than with unrelated donors.

This clonotype has just a few counts. The target antigen is unknown. The CDR3 is made up of 16 amino acids. Trimming stripped 4 bases from V and 0 bases from J, with 15 bases between. Per germline, CDR1 SGHTA and CDR2 FQGNSA. What was sequenced was PBMCs. The chain employs TRBV7-2 and TRBJ1-1, with no clear D. The receptor was isolated from a woman aged 18-49 years in good health. CDR3 in DNA: TGTGCCAGCAGCTCACAAATTGGGAACATGAACACTGAAGCTTTCTTT. Translating it yields CASSSQIGNMNTEAFF.